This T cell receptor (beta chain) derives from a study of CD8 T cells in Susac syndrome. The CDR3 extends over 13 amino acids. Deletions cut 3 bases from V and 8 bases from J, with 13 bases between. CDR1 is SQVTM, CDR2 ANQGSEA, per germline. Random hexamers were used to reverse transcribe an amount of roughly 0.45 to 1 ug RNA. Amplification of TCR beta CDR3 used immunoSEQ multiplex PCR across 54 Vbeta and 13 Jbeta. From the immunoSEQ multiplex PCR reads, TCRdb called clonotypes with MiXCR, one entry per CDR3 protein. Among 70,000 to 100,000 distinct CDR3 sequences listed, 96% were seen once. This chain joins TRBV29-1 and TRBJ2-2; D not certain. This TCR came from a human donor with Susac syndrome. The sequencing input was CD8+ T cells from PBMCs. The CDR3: CSVEENLGGELFF. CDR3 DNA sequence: TGCAGCGTTGAGGAGAACTTAGGTGGGGAGCTGTTTTTT.